The 25 T cell receptor beta chains below come from one sample, sequenced in a study of T-cell reconstitution after alpha-beta-depleted transplantation in children. Unique molecular identifiers tagged the TCRbeta library. Each CDR3 protein gets one entry after TCRdb re-called the PCR reads with MiXCR. This sample has roughly 400,000 distinct CDR3 sequences, with roughly 22% found just once. The sample here was PBMCs from the stem cell graft donor, taken from the stem cell graft. These receptors were collected from a human donor who donated a stem cell graft to a child with acute myeloid leukemia.

The chain has TRBV20-1 and TRBJ1-1; 8 positions agree with TRBD1. Germline V gene data show CDR1 as DFQATT and CDR2 as SNEGSKA (reference sequence). The CDR3 is 13 residues long. V shed 4 bases and J 5 bases; nucleotides not matched to a gene: 6. This CDR3 is CSATRGLGTEAFF. In DNA form, the CDR3 reads TGCAGTGCTACCAGGGGGCTGGGGACTGAAGCTTTCTTT.

This clonotype occurred a few times. The chain combines TRBV12-3 or TRBV12-4 with TRBJ2-3, with 8 bases fitting TRBD2. The junction had 13 bases not matched to a gene; V was cut back by 7 bases and J by 4 bases. This CDR3 region has 16 residues. CDR3 coding DNA: TGTGCCAGCACAACCCGCGGGGGGCTGGCGTCAGATACGCAGTATTTT. This sequence encodes CASTTRGGLASDTQYF.

This chain joins TRBV12-3 or TRBV12-4 and TRBJ2-3; D perhaps matches TRBD1 (5 bases). The length of the CDR3 is 17 residues. Trimming cost V 6 bases and J 0 bases, with 19 bases left between them. In DNA form, the CDR3 reads TGTGCCAGCAGGACGCGACTCTGGGGCTCTAGCACAGATACGCAGTATTTT. Amino acid sequence: CASRTRLWGSSTDTQYF.

The chain recombines TRBV11-2 with TRBJ1-1; D not certain. V lost 0 bases and J 5 bases, leaving 16 bases between the germline ends. The CDR3 runs to 16 residues. Germline V lookup: CDR1 SGHAT, CDR2 FQNNGV. DNA of the CDR3: TGTGCCAGCAGCTTAGATCTCACGGTTGGTTGGACTGAAGCTTTCTTT. It is translated as CASSLDLTVGWTEAFF. Supplemented by reference TRBV11-2 and TRBJ1-1, the full variable domain reads EAGVAQSPRYKIIEKRQSVAFWCNPISGHATLYWYQQILGQGPKLLIQFQNNGVVDDSQLPKDRFSAERLKGVDSTLKIQPAKLEDSAVYLCASSLDLTVGWTEAFFGQGTRLTVV.

The chain couples TRBV15 to TRBJ1-1; 8 nucleotides line up with TRBD1. V dropped 9 bases and J dropped 7; count of bases not matched to a gene: 13. The length of the CDR3 is 14 residues. Germline loops: CDR1 LNHNV, CDR2 YYDKDF (reference sequence). In DNA form, the CDR3 reads TGTGCCACTAAATTAAACAGGGGGTCAAGTGAAGCTTTCTTT. This translates into CATKLNRGSSEAFF.

This clonotype came up many times. CDR3 residues: CSVDQGLWSYNEQFF. The CDR3, as DNA: TGCAGCGTTGACCAAGGACTATGGTCCTACAATGAGCAGTTCTTC. The rearrangement uses TRBV29-1 and TRBJ2-1, with D possibly matching TRBD2 (6 bases). CDR1 and CDR2 from the germline V gene are SQVTM and ANQGSEA. The CDR3 has 15 residues. Trimming left V 3 bases short and J 1 base short, with 13 bases between.

This clonotype has at least ten counts. This rearrangement joins TRBV29-1 to TRBJ2-1, with TRBD2 identical over 7 bases. J was trimmed by 3 bases and V by 7 bases; bases with no gene match: 9. CDR3 length equals 14 residues. CDR1 and CDR2 (germline): SQVTM, ANQGSEA. This chain's CDR3 is CSGGGRGGYNEQFF. DNA for the CDR3: TGCAGCGGGGGTGGGAGGGGAGGCTACAATGAGCAGTTCTTC.

This clonotype was counted once. This sequence joins TRBV7-2 and TRBJ2-2, with D possibly being TRBD2 (6 bases). Germline CDR1 reads SGHTA; CDR2 reads FQGNSA. The CDR3 runs 18 residues. V was clipped by 0 bases and J by 0 bases, with 14 bases between them. In nucleotides, the CDR3 is TGTGCCAGCAGCTTAGCAAGCGGGCAGGAGCCGAACACCGGGGAGCTGTTTTTT. Encoded protein: CASSLASGQEPNTGELFF.

The V call is TRBV7-9, the J call TRBJ2-7; 9 nucleotides match TRBD2. From germline, CDR1 is SEHNR and CDR2 FQNEAQ (reference sequence). The CDR3 contains 16 residues. V shed 4 bases and J 6 bases; nucleotides not matched to a gene: 13. CDR3 nucleotides: TGTGCCAGCAGCTCCCTAGCGGGAATTACCGGAGGCGAGCAGTACTTC. Translated, it gives CASSSLAGITGGEQYF.

This clonotype was found a few times. The genes are TRBV5-1 and TRBJ2-3; the D is unclear. Trimming stripped 4 bases from V and 0 bases from J, with 18 bases between. CDR3 size: 17 residues. Germline V gene data show CDR1 as SGHRS and CDR2 as YFSETQ. The CDR3 DNA reads as TGCGCCAGCAGCCCCTGGGGAAGTAAGATGAGCACAGATACGCAGTATTTT. It encodes CASSPWGSKMSTDTQYF.

This clonotype has a count of ten or more. This chain uses TRBV15 with TRBJ2-5; 11 bases line up with TRBD1. Per the germline V gene, CDR1 is LNHNV and CDR2 is YYDKDF (reference sequence). The CDR3 extends over 15 amino acids. The J segment lost 5 bases and the V segment lost 0 bases, leaving 2 bases of the junction unmatched. CDR3 DNA: TGTGCCACCAGCAGAGATGGGACAGGGGGGGAGACCCAGTACTTC. It encodes CATSRDGTGGETQYF. The full variable domain, completed using reference TRBV15 and TRBJ2-5, is DAMVIQNPRYQVTQFGKPVTLSCSQTLNHNVMYWYQQKSSQAPKLLFHYYDKDFNNEADTPDNFQSRRPNTSFCFLDIRSPGLGDTAMYLCATSRDGTGGETQYFGPGTRLLVL.

A few counts support this clonotype. The gene calls are TRBV4-3 and TRBJ2-5, with D hard to call. The CDR3 is 14 residues long. With 1 base removed from V and 0 bases from J, the gap between germline ends came to 6 bases. Germline V CDR1 and CDR2: LGHNA, YSLEER. CDR3 bases: TGCGCCAGCAGCCAAGTACTCTACCAAGAGACCCAGTACTTC. Encoded protein: CASSQVLYQETQYF.

This clonotype came up many times. This chain links TRBV29-1 with TRBJ2-1; D remains ambiguous. The CDR3 sequence is 15 residues long. Trimming shortened V by 5 bases and J by 4 bases, and 18 bases separated the two germline ends. Germline-derived CDR1 and CDR2 are SQVTM and ANQGSEA. The CDR3 sequence: CSVQQRLAIYNEQFF. DNA for the CDR3: TGCAGCGTTCAGCAGAGACTGGCGATTTACAATGAGCAGTTCTTC.

The V and J genes are TRBV10-3 and TRBJ2-1; D is perhaps TRBD2 (6 bases). Germline loops: CDR1 ENHRY, CDR2 SYGVKD. V was cut by 6 bases and J by 0 bases, with 24 bases left in between. CDR3 length: 19 residues. CDR3 bases: TGTGCCATCAGATCGAGAGATAAGCGGGCCAAAAGCTCCTACAATGAGCAGTTCTTC. Translated, it gives CAIRSRDKRAKSSYNEQFF.

This clonotype was observed many times. V is TRBV29-1 and J is TRBJ2-3; 10 bases agree with TRBD1. The CDR3 covers 14 residues. Per the germline V gene, CDR1 is SQVTM and CDR2 is ANQGSEA. Trimming took 6 bases from V and 5 from J; bases not matched to a gene: 8. DNA of the CDR3: TGCAGCGTGGGTCAGGACAGGGGGAGAGATACGCAGTATTTT. Protein sequence: CSVGQDRGRDTQYF.

The table lists this clonotype with many counts. The chain combines TRBV20-1 with TRBJ2-1; 12 bases agree with TRBD2. V was pared by 5 bases and J by 3 bases, with 14 bases of the junction left unmatched. Per the germline V gene, CDR1 is DFQATT and CDR2 is SNEGSKA (reference sequence). This CDR3 has 18 amino acids. CDR3 DNA: TGCAGTGCTTGGACTAGCGGGAAACCCCAGAGGAGCTACAATGAGCAGTTCTTC. Its translation is CSAWTSGKPQRSYNEQFF.

This clonotype appeared a few times. This chain connects TRBV27 to TRBJ2-5; no clear D gene. The CDR3 runs to 14 residues. Per germline, CDR1 MNHEY and CDR2 SMNVEV (reference sequence). With 3 bases removed from V and 5 bases from J, the gap between germline ends came to 13 bases. The CDR3 DNA sequence: TGTGCCAGCAGTTTGCGTTCAGTTGGGGAGACCCAGTACTTC. The encoded protein is CASSLRSVGETQYF.

This clonotype occurred many times. This chain uses TRBV12-3 or TRBV12-4 with TRBJ2-2, with TRBD2 as a possible D gene (6 bases). V was clipped by 5 bases and J by 7 bases, with 14 bases between them. The CDR3 has 14 residues. In DNA form, the CDR3 reads TGTGCCAGCAGTCAACGACGGGGGTTCGGGGAGCTGTTTTTT. Translated: CASSQRRGFGELFF.

This clonotype was counted a few times. The rearrangement links TRBV28 to TRBJ2-5; D is possibly TRBD1 (6 bases). V was clipped by 4 bases and J by 5 bases, with 20 bases between them. This CDR3 comprises 16 residues. Germline V gives CDR1 MDHEN, CDR2 SYDVKM. DNA for the CDR3: TGTGCCAGCAGTTCCCGACAGGAACTTTTTTGGGAGACCCAGTACTTC. It codes for CASSSRQELFWETQYF.

This clonotype was seen more than once but under ten times. This chain uses TRBV9 with TRBJ2-1; 9 bases fit TRBD2. Germline V gives CDR1 SGDLS, CDR2 YYNGEE. Unmatched junction bases numbered 3, after V lost 3 bases and J lost 2 bases. The CDR3 consists of 15 residues. The CDR3 loop reads CASSAGTSTYNEQFF. CDR3 coding DNA: TGTGCCAGCAGCGCAGGGACTAGCACCTACAATGAGCAGTTCTTC.

This chain uses TRBV12-3 or TRBV12-4 with TRBJ2-5; tentatively, D is TRBD1 (6 bases). The CDR3 runs to 13 residues. Between the trimmed V and J ends, which lost 3 bases and 5 bases, there was a span of 10 bases. The CDR3 sequence: CASSFRGRETQYF. The CDR3 nucleotides are TGTGCCAGCAGTTTCAGGGGCAGGGAGACCCAGTACTTC.

This clonotype came up once. The rearrangement uses TRBV9 and TRBJ2-2; D remains ambiguous. CDR1 SGDLS and CDR2 YYNGEE come from the germline V gene. V lost 0 bases, J lost 4 bases, and 13 bases lay in between. The CDR3 is 16 residues long. The CDR3 spells CASSVAPPGPTGELFF. The CDR3 DNA sequence: TGTGCCAGCAGCGTAGCCCCGCCGGGTCCCACCGGGGAGCTGTTTTTT.

This clonotype was detected only a few times. The rearrangement uses TRBV12-3 or TRBV12-4 and TRBJ2-5; D is uncertain. V shed 0 bases and J shed 6 bases, with 8 bases lying between them. This CDR3 has 13 residues. The DNA for the CDR3 is TGTGCCAGCAGTTTAGCTAGTTCACAGACCCAGTACTTC. This translates into CASSLASSQTQYF.

This clonotype was counted many times. V gene TRBV20-1 combines with J gene TRBJ2-7; D call uncertain. The CDR3 totals 13 residues. Trimming left V 2 bases short and J 6 bases short, with 14 bases between. CDR1 and CDR2 from the germline V gene are DFQATT and SNEGSKA (reference sequence). The CDR3, as DNA: TGCAGTGCTAGAAGGACGGCCCGCTCCGAGCAGTACTTC. Amino acid sequence: CSARRTARSEQYF.

This clonotype was seen only a few times. The chain employs TRBV7-8 and TRBJ2-1; TRBD1 is a possible D gene (6 bases). Germline V lookup: CDR1 SGHVS, CDR2 FQNEAQ. Trimming cost V 5 bases and J 7 bases, with 21 bases left between them. This CDR3 is 16 amino acids long. DNA of the CDR3: TGTGCCAGCAGCCTTTTCCTGGGGGCTTTAGGAAATGAGCAGTTCTTC. Encoded protein: CASSLFLGALGNEQFF.